The rows below give T cell receptor beta chains drawn from one sample of a study of beta chain features in type 1 diabetes. Produced via immunoSEQ multiplex PCR; TCRdb's table is partial and in-frame only. The sample lists under 400,000 clones, over 9.5% occurring once. Specimen: naive CD4+ T cells from blood. Receptors were obtained from a man between 18 and 35 years old in good health. The CDR3 runs from the conserved cysteine through the conserved F or W. D genes are given only for firm matches. Where a row states a size, it is once, few, many or the class of an expanded clone; other rows omit it.

D gene: NA; clone size: many; J gene: TRBJ2-2; V gene: TRBV29-1; CDR3 protein: CSGGPNTGELFF; CDR3 DNA: TGCAGCGGGGGGCCGAACACCGGGGAGCTGTTTTTT
D gene: TRBD2; clone size: NA; J gene: TRBJ2-1; V gene: TRBV2; CDR3 protein: CASRDLTGLAYEQFF; CDR3 DNA: TGTGCCAGCAGAGACCTCACGGGACTAGCCTATGAGCAGTTCTTC
D gene: NA; clone size: NA; J gene: TRBJ1-1; V gene: TRBV30; CDR3 protein: CAWSVHRPGGWAEAFF; CDR3 DNA: TGTGCCTGGAGTGTTCACCGGCCGGGGGGATGGGCTGAAGCTTTCTTT
D gene: TRBD2; clone size: NA; J gene: TRBJ2-3; V gene: TRBV7-3; CDR3 protein: CASSLIGTSLSTDTQYF; CDR3 DNA: TGTGCCAGCAGCTTAATCGGGACTAGCCTTAGCACAGATACGCAGTATTTT
D gene: NA; clone size: NA; J gene: TRBJ2-2; V gene: TRBV10-3; CDR3 protein: CAITGVHFSNTGELFF; CDR3 DNA: TGTGCCATCACCGGGGTCCATTTCTCCAACACCGGGGAGCTGTTTTTT
D gene: NA; clone size: NA; J gene: TRBJ2-5; V gene: TRBV18; CDR3 protein: CASSPFDSSKETQYF; CDR3 DNA: TGTGCCAGCTCACCATTCGACAGCTCCAAAGAGACCCAGTACTTC
D gene: TRBD1; clone size: NA; J gene: TRBJ1-2; V gene: TRBV18; CDR3 protein: CASSPDQQGFYYGYTF; CDR3 DNA: TGTGCCAGCTCACCGGACCAACAGGGGTTCTACTATGGCTACACCTTC
D gene: TRBD2; clone size: few; J gene: TRBJ2-3; V gene: TRBV4-1; CDR3 protein: CASSQSLAGGSDTQYF; CDR3 DNA: TGCGCCAGCAGCCAATCTCTAGCGGGAGGATCAGATACGCAGTATTTT
D gene: NA; clone size: few; J gene: TRBJ1-2; V gene: TRBV6-5; CDR3 protein: CASSYLPRASYGYTF; CDR3 DNA: TGTGCCAGCAGTTACCTGCCCAGGGCGAGCTATGGCTACACCTTC
D gene: NA; clone size: few; J gene: TRBJ1-1; V gene: TRBV5-6; CDR3 protein: CASSPRGGAFEAFF; CDR3 DNA: TGTGCCAGCAGCCCACGTGGAGGGGCCTTTGAAGCTTTCTTT
D gene: TRBD1; clone size: few; J gene: TRBJ2-7; V gene: TRBV4-3; CDR3 protein: CASSFRDRGLYEQYF; CDR3 DNA: TGCGCCAGCAGCTTCCGGGACAGGGGGCTCTACGAGCAGTACTTC
D gene: TRBD1; clone size: few; J gene: TRBJ2-3; V gene: TRBV4-3; CDR3 protein: CASSQDRRDRGSHTQYF; CDR3 DNA: TGCGCCAGCAGCCAAGATCGAAGGGACAGGGGGAGCCATACGCAGTATTTT
D gene: NA; clone size: NA; J gene: TRBJ2-5; V gene: TRBV29-1; CDR3 protein: CSVDWQGQETQYF; CDR3 DNA: TGCAGCGTTGATTGGCAGGGCCAAGAGACCCAGTACTTC
D gene: NA; clone size: NA; J gene: TRBJ1-1; V gene: TRBV14; CDR3 protein: CASSQVLFRANTEAFF; CDR3 DNA: TGTGCCAGCAGCCAAGTTTTGTTCAGGGCGAACACTGAAGCTTTCTTT
D gene: NA; clone size: few; J gene: TRBJ1-1; V gene: TRBV7-2; CDR3 protein: CASSLGGGTEAFF; CDR3 DNA: TGTGCCAGCAGCTTAGGTGGAGGCACTGAAGCTTTCTTT